This T cell receptor (beta chain) came from a study of T cell changes during pregnancy in multiple sclerosis. Germline values: CDR1 MNHNS, CDR2 SASEGT. The CDR3 spans 15 residues. Germline trimming cut 11 bases from V and 2 bases from J; bases unmatched to any gene: 13. Measured with immunoSEQ multiplex PCR; TCRdb has only the in-frame clones, and not every one. The data show roughly 100,000 clones, roughly 92% seen once. The sequences come from peripheral blood, collected after pregnancy. The chain recombines TRBV6-1 with TRBJ2-5, with 8 bases identical to TRBD2. This clonotype was sampled from a female donor with multiple sclerosis, enrolled in a pregnancy study. The CDR3 spells CAARAGRARQETQYF. DNA of the CDR3: TGTGCCGCGCGAGCCGGGAGGGCCCGTCAAGAGACCCAGTACTTC.